The T cell receptor (beta chain) under discussion was sequenced for a study of blood T cell repertoires in COVID-19. Profiled with immunoSEQ multiplex PCR; TCRdb holds only in-frame clones, not every one. The sample yields tens of thousands of clones, roughly 79% seen once. The CDR3 is 15 residues long. Trimming cost V 6 bases and J 2 bases, with 16 bases left between them. From germline, CDR1 is SNHLY and CDR2 FYNNEI. Source material: peripheral blood. The chain has TRBV2 and TRBJ2-5, with D possibly being TRBD2 (5 bases). This TCR was sampled from a woman in her 70s with acute or convalescent COVID-19. The CDR3 region has the DNA TGTGCCAGCAGGGATCACAGACGGGGACAAGAGACCCAGTACTTC. It codes for CASRDHRRGQETQYF. The full variable domain, rest sourced from reference TRBV2 and TRBJ2-5, is EPEVTQTPSHQVTQMGQEVILRCVPISNHLYFYWYRQILGQKVEFLVSFYNNEISEKSEIFDDQFSVERPDGSNFTLKIRSTKLEDSAMYFCASRDHRRGQETQYFGPGTRLLVL.